This entry features one T cell receptor beta chain sequence. Its matching antigen is unknown. MiXCR, run by TCRdb on the PCR reads, gives a single entry per CDR3 protein. The sample lists 300,000 to 400,000 distinct CDR3 sequences; over 20% were seen once. This sample is drawn from a study of molecular identifiers for immune sequencing clone quantification. The study's findings and limits: Clones above 20 RNA copies held over 98% of effector molecules, under 1% in naive cells.

The sorting of naive CD8 T cells used the CD8+CD4-CCR7+CD45RA+ phenotype. The sequence was collected from a human donor in good health. Some libraries in this study had Jurkat cell RNA spiked in. Sequencing was done on a sample of naive CD8+ T cells from blood, with Jurkat cell RNA spiked in. Subset described: FACS-sorted CD8+CD4-CCR7+CD45RA+ naive T cells.

CDR3 protein: CASVGPMNTEAFF. For the CDR3, the DNA is TGCGCCAGCGTCGGGCCCATGAACACTGAAGCTTTCTTT. The rearrangement joins TRBV4-3 to TRBJ1-1, with D unclear. Looked up from germline, CDR1 is LGHNA and CDR2 is YSLEER. The CDR3 loop spans 13 amino acids. V dropped 8 bases and J dropped 0 bases, with 10 bases sitting between them.